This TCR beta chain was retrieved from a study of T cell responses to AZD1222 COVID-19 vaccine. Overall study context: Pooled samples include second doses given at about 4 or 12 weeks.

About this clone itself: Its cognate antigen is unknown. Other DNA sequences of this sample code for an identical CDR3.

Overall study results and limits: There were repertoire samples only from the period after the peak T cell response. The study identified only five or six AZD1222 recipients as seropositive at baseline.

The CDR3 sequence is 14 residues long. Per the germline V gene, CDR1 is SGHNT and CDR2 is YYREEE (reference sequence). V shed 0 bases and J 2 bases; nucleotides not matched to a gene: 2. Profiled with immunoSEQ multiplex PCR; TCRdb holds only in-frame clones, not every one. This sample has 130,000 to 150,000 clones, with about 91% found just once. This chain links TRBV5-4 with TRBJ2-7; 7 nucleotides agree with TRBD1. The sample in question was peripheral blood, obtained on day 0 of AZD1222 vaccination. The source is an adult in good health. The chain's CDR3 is CASSLDRGTYEQYF. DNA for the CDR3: TGTGCCAGCAGCTTGGACAGGGGAACCTACGAGCAGTACTTC.